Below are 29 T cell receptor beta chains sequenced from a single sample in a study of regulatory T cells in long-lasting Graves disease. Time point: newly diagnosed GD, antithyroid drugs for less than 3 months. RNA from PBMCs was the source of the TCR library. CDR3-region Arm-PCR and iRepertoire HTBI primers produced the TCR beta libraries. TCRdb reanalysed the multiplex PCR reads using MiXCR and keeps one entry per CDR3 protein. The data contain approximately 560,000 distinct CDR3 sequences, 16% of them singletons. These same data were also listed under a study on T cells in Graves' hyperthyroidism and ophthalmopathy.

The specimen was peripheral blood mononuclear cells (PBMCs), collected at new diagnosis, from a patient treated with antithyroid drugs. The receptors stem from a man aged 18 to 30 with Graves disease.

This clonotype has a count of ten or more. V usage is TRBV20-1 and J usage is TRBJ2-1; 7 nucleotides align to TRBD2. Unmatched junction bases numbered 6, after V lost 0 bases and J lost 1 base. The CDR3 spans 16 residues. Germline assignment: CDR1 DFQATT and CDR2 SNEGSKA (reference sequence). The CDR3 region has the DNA TGCAGTGCTAGAGATCAGCGGGAAGGTTCCTACAATGAGCAGTTCTTC. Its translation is CSARDQREGSYNEQFF.

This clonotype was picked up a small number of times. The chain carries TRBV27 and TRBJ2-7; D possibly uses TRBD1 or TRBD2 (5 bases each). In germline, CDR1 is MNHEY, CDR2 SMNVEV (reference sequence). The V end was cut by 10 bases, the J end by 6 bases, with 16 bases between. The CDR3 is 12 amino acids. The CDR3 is CATGTPPSEQYF. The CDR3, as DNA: TGTGCCACCGGGACCCCCCCTTCCGAGCAGTACTTC.

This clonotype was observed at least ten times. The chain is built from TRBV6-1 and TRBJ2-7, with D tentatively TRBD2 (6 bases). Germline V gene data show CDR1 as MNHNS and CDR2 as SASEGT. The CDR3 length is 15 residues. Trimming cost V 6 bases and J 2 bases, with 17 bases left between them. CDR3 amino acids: CASRRGTARTYEQYF. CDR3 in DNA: TGTGCCAGCAGACGCGGGACTGCTCGAACCTACGAGCAGTACTTC.

The CDR3 bases are TGCAGCGCCCGACTAGCGACGGCCAATGAGCAGTTCTTC. This codes for CSARLATANEQFF. The gene calls are TRBV29-1 and TRBJ2-1, with 8 bases identical to TRBD2. The ends lost 7 bases at V and 6 bases at J; junction bases unmatched: 8. Germline V gives CDR1 SQVTM, CDR2 ANQGSEA. The CDR3 has 13 residues.

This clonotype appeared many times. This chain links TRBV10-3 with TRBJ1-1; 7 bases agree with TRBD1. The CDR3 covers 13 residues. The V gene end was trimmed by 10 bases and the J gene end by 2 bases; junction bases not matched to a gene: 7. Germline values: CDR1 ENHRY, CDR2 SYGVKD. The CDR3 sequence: CATTGPLNTEAFF. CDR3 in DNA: TGTGCCACGACAGGGCCTTTAAACACTGAAGCTTTCTTT.

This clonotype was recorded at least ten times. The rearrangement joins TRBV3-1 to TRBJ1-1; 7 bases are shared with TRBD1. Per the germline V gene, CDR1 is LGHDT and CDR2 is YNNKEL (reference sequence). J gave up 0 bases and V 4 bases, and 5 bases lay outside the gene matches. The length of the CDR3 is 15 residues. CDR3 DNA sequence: TGTGCCAGCAGCCGTTCCGGGACAGTGAACACTGAAGCTTTCTTT. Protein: CASSRSGTVNTEAFF.

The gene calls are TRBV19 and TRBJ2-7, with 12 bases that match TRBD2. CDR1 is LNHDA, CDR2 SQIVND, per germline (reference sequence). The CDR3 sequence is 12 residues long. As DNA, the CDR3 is TGTGCAACTAGCGGGAGGCTCTACGAGCAGTACTTC. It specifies CATSGRLYEQYF.

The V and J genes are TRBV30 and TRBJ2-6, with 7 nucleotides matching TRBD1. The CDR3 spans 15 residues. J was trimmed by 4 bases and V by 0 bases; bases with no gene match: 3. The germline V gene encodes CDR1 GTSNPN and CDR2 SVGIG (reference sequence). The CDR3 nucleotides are TGTGCCTGGAGTGTACAGGGGTCCGGGGCCAACGTCCTGACTTTC. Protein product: CAWSVQGSGANVLTF.

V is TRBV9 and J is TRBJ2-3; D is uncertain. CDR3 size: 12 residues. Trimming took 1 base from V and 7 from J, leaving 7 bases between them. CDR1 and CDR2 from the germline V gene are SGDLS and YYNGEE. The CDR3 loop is CASSVIGNTQYF. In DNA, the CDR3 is TGTGCCAGCAGCGTAATAGGGAATACGCAGTATTTT.

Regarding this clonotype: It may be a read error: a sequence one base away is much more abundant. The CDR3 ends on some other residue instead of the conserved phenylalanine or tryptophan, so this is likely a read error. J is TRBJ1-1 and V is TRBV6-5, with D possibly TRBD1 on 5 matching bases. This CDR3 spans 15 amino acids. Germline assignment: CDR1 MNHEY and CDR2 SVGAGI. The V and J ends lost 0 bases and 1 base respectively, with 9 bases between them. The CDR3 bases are TGTGCCAGCAGTTACTCGCTTCAGGGGAACACTGAAGCTTTCTCT. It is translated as CASSYSLQGNTEAFS.

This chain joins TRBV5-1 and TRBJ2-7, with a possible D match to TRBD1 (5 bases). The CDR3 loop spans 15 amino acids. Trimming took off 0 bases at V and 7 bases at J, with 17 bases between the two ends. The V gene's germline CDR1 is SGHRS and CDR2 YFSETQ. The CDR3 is CASSLEPLQGREQYF. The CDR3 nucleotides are TGCGCCAGCAGCTTGGAGCCCCTGCAGGGTCGAGAGCAGTACTTC.

CDR3 protein: CASQTGQTYNEQFF. CDR3 nucleotides: TGTGCCAGCCAAACGGGACAGACCTACAATGAGCAGTTCTTC. J is TRBJ2-1 and V is TRBV28; TRBD1 aligns across 7 bases. CDR1 and CDR2 (germline): MDHEN, SYDVKM. The junction had 6 bases not matched to a gene; V was cut back by 8 bases and J by 2 bases. The CDR3 has 14 residues.

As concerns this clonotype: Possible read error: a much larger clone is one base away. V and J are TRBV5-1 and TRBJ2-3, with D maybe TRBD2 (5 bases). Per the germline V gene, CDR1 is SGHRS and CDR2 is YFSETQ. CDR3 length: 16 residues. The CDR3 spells CASSLRPLGSADTRYF. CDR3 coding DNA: TGCGCCAGCAGCTTGAGACCCCTCGGTAGCGCAGATACGCGGTATTTT.

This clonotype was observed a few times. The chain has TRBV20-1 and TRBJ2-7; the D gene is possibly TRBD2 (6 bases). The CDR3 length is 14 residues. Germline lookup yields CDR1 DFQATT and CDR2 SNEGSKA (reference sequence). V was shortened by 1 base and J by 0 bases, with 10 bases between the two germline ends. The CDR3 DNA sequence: TGCAGTGCTAGAGCTGGCGGGACCTCCTACGAGCAGTACTTC. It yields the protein CSARAGGTSYEQYF.

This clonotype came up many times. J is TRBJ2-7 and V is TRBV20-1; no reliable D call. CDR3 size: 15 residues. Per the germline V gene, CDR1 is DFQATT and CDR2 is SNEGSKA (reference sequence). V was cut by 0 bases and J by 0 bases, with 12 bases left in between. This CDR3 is CSARDLNGGSYEQYF. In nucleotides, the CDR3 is TGCAGTGCTAGAGATTTGAACGGCGGCTCCTACGAGCAGTACTTC.

The CDR3 reads CASRATGSNYGYTF. The CDR3 DNA sequence: TGTGCCAGCAGGGCGACAGGTTCTAACTATGGCTACACCTTC. V and J are TRBV6-1 and TRBJ1-2; TRBD1 is a possible D gene (6 bases). V was clipped by 6 bases and J by 0 bases, with 11 bases between them. Germline CDR1 MNHNS, CDR2 SASEGT. The CDR3 totals 14 residues.

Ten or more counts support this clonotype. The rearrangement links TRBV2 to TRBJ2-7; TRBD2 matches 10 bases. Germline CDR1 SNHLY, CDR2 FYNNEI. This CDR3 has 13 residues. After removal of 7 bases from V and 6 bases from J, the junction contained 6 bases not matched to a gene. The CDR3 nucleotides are TGTGCCAGCAACCTAGCGGGAGCGAGCGAGCAGTACTTC. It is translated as CASNLAGASEQYF.

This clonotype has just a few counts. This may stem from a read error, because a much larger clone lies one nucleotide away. The CDR3 region is CASSPGRWTEALF. Here the CDR3 DNA reads TGTGCCAGCAGCCCCGGGAGGTGGACTGAAGCTCTCTTT. This rearrangement joins TRBV27 to TRBJ1-1, with D unclear. The CDR3 extends over 13 amino acids. CDR1 is MNHEY and CDR2 is SMNVEV in the germline V gene (reference sequence).

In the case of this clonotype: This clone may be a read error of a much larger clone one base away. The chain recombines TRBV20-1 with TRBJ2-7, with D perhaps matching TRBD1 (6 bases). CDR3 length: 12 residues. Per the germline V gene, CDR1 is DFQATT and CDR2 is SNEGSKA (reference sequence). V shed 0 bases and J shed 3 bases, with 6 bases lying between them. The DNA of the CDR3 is TGCAGTGCTAGAGAACAGGGCTACGAGCAGTACTTC. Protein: CSAREQGYEQYF.

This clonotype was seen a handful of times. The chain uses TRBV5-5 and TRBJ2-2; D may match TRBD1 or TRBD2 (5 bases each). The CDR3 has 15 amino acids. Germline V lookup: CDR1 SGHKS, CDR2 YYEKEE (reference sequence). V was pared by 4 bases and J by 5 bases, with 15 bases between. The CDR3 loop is CASSRWLGDTGELFF. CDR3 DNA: TGTGCCAGCAGCCGATGGCTGGGGGATACCGGGGAGCTGTTTTTT.

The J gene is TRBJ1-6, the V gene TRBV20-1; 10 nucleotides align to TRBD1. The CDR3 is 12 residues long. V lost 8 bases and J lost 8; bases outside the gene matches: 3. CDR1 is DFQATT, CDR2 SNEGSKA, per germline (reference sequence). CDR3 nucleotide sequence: TGCAGTTCCGGGACAGGGGATTCACCCCTCCACTTT. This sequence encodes CSSGTGDSPLHF.

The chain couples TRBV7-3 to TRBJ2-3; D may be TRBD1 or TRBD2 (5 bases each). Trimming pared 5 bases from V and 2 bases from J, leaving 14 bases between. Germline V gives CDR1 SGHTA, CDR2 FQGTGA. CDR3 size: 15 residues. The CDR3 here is CASSPWGLVTDTQYF. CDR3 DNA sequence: TGTGCCAGCAGCCCCTGGGGGTTAGTCACAGATACGCAGTATTTT.

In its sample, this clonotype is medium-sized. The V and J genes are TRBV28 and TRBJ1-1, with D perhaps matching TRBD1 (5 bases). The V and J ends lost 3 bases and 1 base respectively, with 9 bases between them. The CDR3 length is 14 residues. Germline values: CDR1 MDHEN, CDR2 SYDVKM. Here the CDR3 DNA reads TGTGCCAGCAGTTTGGAGACAGCGAACACTGAAGCTTTCTTT. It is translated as CASSLETANTEAFF.

Written as DNA, the CDR3 is TGTGCCAGCAGTTTCGGGACAGTTGGAGGCTACACCTTC. This encodes CASSFGTVGGYTF. This sequence joins TRBV28 and TRBJ1-2; 7 positions agree with TRBD1. V shed 3 bases, J shed 8 bases, and the junction held 6 bases outside the gene matches. CDR1 and CDR2 from the germline V gene are MDHEN and SYDVKM. CDR3 length equals 13 residues.

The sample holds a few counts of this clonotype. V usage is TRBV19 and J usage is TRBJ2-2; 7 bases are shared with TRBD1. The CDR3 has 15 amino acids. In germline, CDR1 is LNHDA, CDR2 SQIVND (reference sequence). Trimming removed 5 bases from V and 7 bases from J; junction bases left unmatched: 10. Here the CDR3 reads CASSPRGQYGGELFF. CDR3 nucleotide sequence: TGTGCCAGTAGTCCACGGGGACAGTACGGCGGGGAGCTGTTTTTT.

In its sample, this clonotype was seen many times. Here the CDR3 reads CASSGSGRANEQFF. The CDR3 bases are TGTGCCAGCAGCGGTAGCGGGAGGGCCAATGAGCAGTTCTTC. V gene TRBV13 combines with J gene TRBJ2-1; TRBD2 matches at 11 bases. This CDR3 has 14 residues. The germline V gene encodes CDR1 PRHDT and CDR2 FYEKMQ (reference sequence). J lost 6 bases, V lost 5 bases, and 3 bases had no gene match.

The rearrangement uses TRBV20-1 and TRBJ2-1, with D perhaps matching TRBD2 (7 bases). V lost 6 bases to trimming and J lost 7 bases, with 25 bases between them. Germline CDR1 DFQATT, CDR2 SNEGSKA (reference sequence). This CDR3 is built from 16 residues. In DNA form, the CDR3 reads TGCAGTGCGCCTAAGGGGGGGAGGCGCTTCGGAAATGAGCAGTTCTTC. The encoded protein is CSAPKGGRRFGNEQFF.

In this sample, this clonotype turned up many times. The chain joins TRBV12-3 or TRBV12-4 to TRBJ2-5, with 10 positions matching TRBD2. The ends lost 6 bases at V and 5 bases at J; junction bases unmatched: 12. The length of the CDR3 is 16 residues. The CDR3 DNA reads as TGTGCCAGCAGCTCAAGCGGGAGGGCCGGGAGGGAGACCCAGTACTTC. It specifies CASSSSGRAGRETQYF.

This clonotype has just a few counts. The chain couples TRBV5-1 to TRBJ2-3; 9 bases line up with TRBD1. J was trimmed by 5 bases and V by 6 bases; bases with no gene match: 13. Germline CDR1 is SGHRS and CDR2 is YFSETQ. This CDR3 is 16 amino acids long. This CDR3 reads CASNLPRDRAEDTQYF. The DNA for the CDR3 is TGCGCCAGCAACCTTCCCCGGGACAGGGCGGAAGATACGCAGTATTTT.